This T cell receptor beta chain was captured in a study of T cells after posttransplantation cyclophosphamide. This clone was detected a few times. Its antigen remains unidentified. The repertoire was sequenced with immunoSEQ multiplex PCR; TCRdb's copy has only in-frame clones and lacks some. The top ten hold roughly 18% of the sample, which has 1,500 to 2,000 clones, 80% seen once. Cyclophosphamide on days +3 and +4 followed busulfan-fludarabine conditioning and a marrow graft. Findings and limits, study-wide: TRB overlap between skin or GI tissue T cells and blood was limited. Recipient CMV seropositivity and CMV reactivation strongly tracked TRB clonality. Donor-recipient repertoire similarity was low at 1-2 months, rising over year one.

CDR1 and CDR2 from the germline V gene are MNHNY and SVGAGI (reference sequence). The CDR3 sequence is 11 residues long. Trimming removed 0 bases from V and 8 bases from J, with 2 bases in between. The receptor's source is a young adult male patient who received an allogeneic stem cell transplant from a related donor, was CMV-positive, and had acute GVHD only. The T cells may partly be graft donor cells. Sequences were derived from PBMCs, sampled less than 320 days after allogeneic stem cell transplant with posttransplant cyclophosphamide. The chain combines TRBV6-6 with TRBJ2-1; D unresolved. In DNA, the CDR3 is TGTGCCAGCAGTTACTCCGATGAGCAGTTCTTC. Translated: CASSYSDEQFF.